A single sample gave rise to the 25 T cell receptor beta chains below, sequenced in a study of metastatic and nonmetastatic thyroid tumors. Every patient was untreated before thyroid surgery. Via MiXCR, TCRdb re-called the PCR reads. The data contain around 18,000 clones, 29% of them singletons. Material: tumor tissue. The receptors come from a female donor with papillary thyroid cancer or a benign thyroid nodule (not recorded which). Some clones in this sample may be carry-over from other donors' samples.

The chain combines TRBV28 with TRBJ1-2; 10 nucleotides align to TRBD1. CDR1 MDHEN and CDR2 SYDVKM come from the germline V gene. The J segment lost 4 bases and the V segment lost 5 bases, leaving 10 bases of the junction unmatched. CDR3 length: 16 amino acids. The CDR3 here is CASSKRDRGRGYGYTF. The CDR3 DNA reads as TGTGCCAGCAGTAAAAGGGACAGGGGAAGGGGCTATGGCTACACCTTC.

CDR3 in amino acids: CASSLWARGVGTDTQYF. CDR3 in DNA: TGTGCCAGCAGTTTATGGGCCCGGGGGGTGGGCACAGATACGCAGTATTTT. V is TRBV28 and J is TRBJ2-3; 7 nucleotides agree with TRBD2. Germline values: CDR1 MDHEN, CDR2 SYDVKM. The CDR3 covers 17 residues. V was pared by 0 bases and J by 1 base, with 7 bases of the junction left unmatched. Based on the CDR3 plus reference TRBV28 and TRBJ2-3, the full variable domain is DVKVTQSSRYLVKRTGEKVFLECVQDMDHENMFWYRQDPGLGLRLIYFSYDVKMKEKGDIPEGYSVSREKKERFSLILESASTNQTSMYLCASSLWARGVGTDTQYFGPGTRLTVL.

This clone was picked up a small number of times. The CDR3 loop reads CASSRGDGRISYEQYF. The CDR3 DNA reads as TGCGCCAGCAGCAGGGGGGACGGACGGATCTCCTACGAGCAGTACTTC. The chain has TRBV5-1 and TRBJ2-7; perhaps D is TRBD1 or TRBD2 (6 bases each). CDR3 length: 16 amino acids. The ends were cut back, 4 bases at V and 0 bases at J, with 17 bases in the middle. Per the germline V gene, CDR1 is SGHRS and CDR2 is YFSETQ.

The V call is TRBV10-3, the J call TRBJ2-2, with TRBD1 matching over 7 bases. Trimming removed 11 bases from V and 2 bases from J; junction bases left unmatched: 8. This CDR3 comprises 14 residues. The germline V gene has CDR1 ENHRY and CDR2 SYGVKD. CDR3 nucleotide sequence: TGTGCCGTTACCGGGACAGACAACACCGGGGAGCTGTTTTTT. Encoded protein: CAVTGTDNTGELFF.

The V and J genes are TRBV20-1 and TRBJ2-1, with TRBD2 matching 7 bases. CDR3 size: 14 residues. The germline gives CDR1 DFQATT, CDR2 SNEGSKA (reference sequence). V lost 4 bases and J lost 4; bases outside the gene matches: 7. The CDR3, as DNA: TGCAGTGCTACCCCAGCGGGACCTTACAATGAGCAGTTCTTC. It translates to CSATPAGPYNEQFF.

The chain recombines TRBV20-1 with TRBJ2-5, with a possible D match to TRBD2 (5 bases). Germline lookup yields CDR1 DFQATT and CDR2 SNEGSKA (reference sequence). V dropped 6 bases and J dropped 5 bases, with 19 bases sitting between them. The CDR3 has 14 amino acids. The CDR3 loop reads CSARRALGVETQYF. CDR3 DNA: TGCAGTGCACGCCGGGCCCTCGGGGTTGAGACCCAGTACTTC.

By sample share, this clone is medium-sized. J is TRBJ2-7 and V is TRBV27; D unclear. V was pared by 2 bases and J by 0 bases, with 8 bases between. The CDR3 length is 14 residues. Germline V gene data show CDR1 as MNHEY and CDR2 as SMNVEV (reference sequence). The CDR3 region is CASSLIASSYEQYF. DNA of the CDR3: TGTGCCAGCAGTTTAATCGCTAGCTCCTACGAGCAGTACTTC.

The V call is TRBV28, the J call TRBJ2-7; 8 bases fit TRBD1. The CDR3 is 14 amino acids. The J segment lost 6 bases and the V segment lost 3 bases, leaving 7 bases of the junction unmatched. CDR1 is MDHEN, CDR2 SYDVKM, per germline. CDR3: CASSLSDREGEQYF. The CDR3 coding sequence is TGTGCCAGCAGTTTGTCGGACAGGGAAGGCGAGCAGTACTTC.

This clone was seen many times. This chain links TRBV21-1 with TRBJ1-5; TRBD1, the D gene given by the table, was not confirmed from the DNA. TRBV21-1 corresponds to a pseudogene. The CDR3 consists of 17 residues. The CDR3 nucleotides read TGTGCCAGCAGCAAAGAGCCTACAGGATCCCAGGGGCAGCCCCAGCATTTT. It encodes CASSKEPTGSQGQPQHF.

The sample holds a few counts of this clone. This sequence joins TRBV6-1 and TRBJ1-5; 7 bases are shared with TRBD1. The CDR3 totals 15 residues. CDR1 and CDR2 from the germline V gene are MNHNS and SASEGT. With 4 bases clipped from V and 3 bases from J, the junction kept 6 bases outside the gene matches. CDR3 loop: CASSVHRGPNQPQHF. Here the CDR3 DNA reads TGTGCCAGCAGTGTCCACAGGGGACCCAATCAGCCCCAGCATTTT.

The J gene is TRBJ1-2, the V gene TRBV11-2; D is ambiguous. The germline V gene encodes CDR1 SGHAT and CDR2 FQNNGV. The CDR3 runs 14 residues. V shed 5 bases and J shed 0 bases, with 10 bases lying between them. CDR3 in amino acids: CASSPPGTNYGYTF. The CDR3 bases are TGTGCCAGCAGCCCACCTGGAACTAACTATGGCTACACCTTC.

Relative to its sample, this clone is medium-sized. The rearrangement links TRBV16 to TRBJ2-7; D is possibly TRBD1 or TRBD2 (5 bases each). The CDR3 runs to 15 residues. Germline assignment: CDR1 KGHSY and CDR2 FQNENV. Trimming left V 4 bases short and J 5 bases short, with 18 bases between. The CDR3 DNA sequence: TGTGCCAGCAGCCTTCAAACCGGGGCGGGCGACGAGCAGTACTTC. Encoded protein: CASSLQTGAGDEQYF.

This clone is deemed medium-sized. The CDR3 loop is CSASGGLAGGLQFF. In DNA form, the CDR3 reads TGCAGTGCTAGTGGGGGACTAGCGGGAGGTTTGCAGTTCTTC. The chain uses TRBV20-1 and TRBJ2-1; 15 bases match TRBD2. The CDR3 has 14 residues. V shed 3 bases and J 12 bases; nucleotides not matched to a gene: 6. Germline V gene data show CDR1 as DFQATT and CDR2 as SNEGSKA (reference sequence).

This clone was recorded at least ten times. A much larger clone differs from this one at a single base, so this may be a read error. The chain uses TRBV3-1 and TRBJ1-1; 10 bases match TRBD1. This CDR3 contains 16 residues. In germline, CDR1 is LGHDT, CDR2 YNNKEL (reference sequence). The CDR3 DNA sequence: TGTGCCAACAGCCAATTCGGGACAGGGGTTAACACTGAAGCTTTCTTT. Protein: CANSQFGTGVNTEAFF.

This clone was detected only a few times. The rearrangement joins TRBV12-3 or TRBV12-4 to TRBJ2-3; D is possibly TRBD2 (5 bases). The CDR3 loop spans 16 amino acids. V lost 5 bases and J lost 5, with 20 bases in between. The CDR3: CASSPDRALEGDTQYF. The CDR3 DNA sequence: TGTGCCAGCAGTCCAGACCGGGCCTTAGAGGGAGATACGCAGTATTTT.

The CDR3 DNA sequence: TGCAGTGCTAAACAGGGGGTGGGGCTCCAAGAGACCCAGTACTTC. Translated, it gives CSAKQGVGLQETQYF. The chain uses TRBV20-1 and TRBJ2-5; TRBD1 matches at 8 bases. This CDR3 spans 15 amino acids. The germline gives CDR1 DFQATT, CDR2 SNEGSKA (reference sequence). J was trimmed by 1 base and V by 4 bases; bases with no gene match: 8.

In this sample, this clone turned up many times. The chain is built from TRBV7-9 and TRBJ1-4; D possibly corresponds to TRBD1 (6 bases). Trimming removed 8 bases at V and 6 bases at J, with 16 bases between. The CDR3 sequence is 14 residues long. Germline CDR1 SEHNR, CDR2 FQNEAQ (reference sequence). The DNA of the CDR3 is TGTGCCAGCGCATCAGACAGGAGGGATGAAAAACTGTTTTTT. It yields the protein CASASDRRDEKLFF.

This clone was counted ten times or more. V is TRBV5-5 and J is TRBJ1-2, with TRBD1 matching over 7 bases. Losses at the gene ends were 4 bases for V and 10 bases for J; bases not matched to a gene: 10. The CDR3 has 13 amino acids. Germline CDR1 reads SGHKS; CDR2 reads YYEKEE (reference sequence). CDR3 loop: CASSRDRVNDYTF. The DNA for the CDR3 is TGTGCCAGCAGCCGAGACAGGGTAAATGACTACACCTTC.

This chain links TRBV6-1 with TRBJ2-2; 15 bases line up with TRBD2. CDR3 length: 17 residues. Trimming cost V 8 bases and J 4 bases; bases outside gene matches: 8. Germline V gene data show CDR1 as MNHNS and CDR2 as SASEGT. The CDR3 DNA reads TGTGCCAGCCGTACGGGACTAGCGGGAGGCGGCACCGGGGAGCTGTTTTTT. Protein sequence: CASRTGLAGGGTGELFF.

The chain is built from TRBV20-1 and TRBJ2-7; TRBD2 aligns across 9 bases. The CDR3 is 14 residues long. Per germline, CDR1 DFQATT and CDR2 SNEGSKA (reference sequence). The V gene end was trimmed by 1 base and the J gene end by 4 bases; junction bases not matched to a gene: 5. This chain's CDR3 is CSARVAGAAYEQYF. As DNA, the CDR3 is TGCAGTGCTAGAGTAGCGGGAGCGGCGTACGAGCAGTACTTC.

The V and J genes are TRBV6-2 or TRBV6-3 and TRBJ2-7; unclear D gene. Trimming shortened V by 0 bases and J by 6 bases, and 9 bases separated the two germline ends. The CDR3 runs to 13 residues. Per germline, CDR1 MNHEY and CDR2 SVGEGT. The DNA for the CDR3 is TGTGCCAGCAGTTACTCGGGTTCCCTCGAGCAGTACTTC. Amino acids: CASSYSGSLEQYF.

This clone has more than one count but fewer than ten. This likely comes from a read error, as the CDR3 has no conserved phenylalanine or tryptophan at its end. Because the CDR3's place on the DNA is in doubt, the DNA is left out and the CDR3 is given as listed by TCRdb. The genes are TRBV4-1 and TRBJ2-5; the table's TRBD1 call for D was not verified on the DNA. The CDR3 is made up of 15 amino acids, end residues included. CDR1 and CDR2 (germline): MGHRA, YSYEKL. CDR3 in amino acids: CARQLAGGRGQEAWL.

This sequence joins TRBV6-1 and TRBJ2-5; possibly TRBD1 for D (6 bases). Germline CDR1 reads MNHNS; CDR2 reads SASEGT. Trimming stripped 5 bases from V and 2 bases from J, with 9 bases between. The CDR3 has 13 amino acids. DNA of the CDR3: TGTGCCAGCAGTCGGACAGTGCAAGAGACCCAGTACTTC. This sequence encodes CASSRTVQETQYF.

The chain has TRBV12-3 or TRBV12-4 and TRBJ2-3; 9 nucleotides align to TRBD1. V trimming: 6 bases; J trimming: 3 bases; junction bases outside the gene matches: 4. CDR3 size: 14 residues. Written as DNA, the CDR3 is TGTGCCAGCAGCCAGGACAGGGGTACAGATACGCAGTATTTT. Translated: CASSQDRGTDTQYF.

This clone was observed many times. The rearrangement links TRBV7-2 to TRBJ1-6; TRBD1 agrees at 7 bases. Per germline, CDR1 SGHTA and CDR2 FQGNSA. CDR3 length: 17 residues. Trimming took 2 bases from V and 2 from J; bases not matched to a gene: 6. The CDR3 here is CASSLRRQGAYNSPLHF. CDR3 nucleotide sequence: TGTGCCAGCAGCTTAAGGCGGCAGGGGGCCTATAATTCACCCCTCCACTTT.